The 5 T cell receptor beta chains reported below all come from one sample, sequenced in a study of technical replicates of blood from a handful of donors. Sequenced by immunoSEQ multiplex PCR; TCRdb stores in-frame clones only, minus some. The sample shows more than 75,000 clones, around 86% of them seen only once. The specimen sequenced was PBMCs. All receptors come from a human donor in good health. Some clones in this sample may be carry-over from other donors' samples.

V and J are TRBV4-1 and TRBJ2-5; 8 nucleotides match TRBD2. J was trimmed by 1 base and V by 1 base; bases with no gene match: 5. This CDR3 contains 16 residues. Germline loops: CDR1 MGHRA, CDR2 YSYEKL. CDR3 amino acids: CASSQVGRGAQETQYF. In nucleotides, the CDR3 is TGCGCCAGCAGCCAAGTCGGGCGGGGGGCCCAAGAGACCCAGTACTTC.

This chain uses TRBV18 with TRBJ1-2; perhaps TRBD1 as D (6 bases). CDR3 length: 14 residues. V was clipped by 0 bases and J by 8 bases, with 13 bases between them. CDR1 and CDR2 from the germline V gene are KGHSH and LQKENI. CDR3 sequence reads: CASSPPIRQVGYTF. The CDR3 DNA sequence: TGTGCCAGCTCACCACCAATTAGACAGGTCGGCTACACCTTC.

The chain uses TRBV18 and TRBJ1-1; TRBD1 might be the D (5 bases). V lost 6 bases and J 12 bases, leaving 20 bases between the germline ends. The CDR3 contains 13 residues. Germline CDR1 KGHSH, CDR2 LQKENI. The CDR3 nucleotides are TGTGCCAGCTCCCAGGATGGGCAGGGAACGACTTTCTTT. It translates to CASSQDGQGTTFF.

V usage is TRBV11-2 and J usage is TRBJ2-1; 10 positions agree with TRBD2. Per germline, CDR1 SGHAT and CDR2 FQNNGV. The CDR3 extends over 14 amino acids. Unmatched junction bases numbered 6, after V lost 6 bases and J lost 7 bases. The CDR3 nucleotides are TGTGCCAGCAGACCCGGGACTAGCGTGAATGAGCAGTTCTTC. Protein product: CASRPGTSVNEQFF.

The chain is built from TRBV30 and TRBJ1-1; TRBD1 might be the D (5 bases). The CDR3 runs to 12 residues. CDR1 and CDR2 (germline): GTSNPN, SVGIG (reference sequence). The V gene lost 4 bases and the J gene lost 0 bases, with 6 bases spanning the gap. The CDR3 region has the DNA TGTGCCTGGAACAGGCTGAACACTGAAGCTTTCTTT. Amino acid sequence: CAWNRLNTEAFF.